This T cell receptor (beta chain) was captured in a study of vaccination and CD4 T cells after COVID-19. Across the study: Six males and four females, two Hispanic, made up the convalescents. With a range of 35 to 161, the median interval from diagnosis to drawing post-COVID samples was 101 days. Overall study results and limits: Convalescent patients had 304 of 307 vaccine-specific clones showing spike mono-reactivity. Sampling was limited to relatively few convalescent patients, with no early post-infection timepoints studied.

Notes on this clonotype: The antigen remains undetermined.

Via MiXCR, TCRdb re-called the PCR reads, giving one row per CDR3 protein. The data contain 25,000 to 30,000 distinct CDR3 sequences, under 65% of them seen just once; the ten biggest clones take up more than 5.5%. The CDR3 has 16 amino acids. Trimming cost V 0 bases and J 1 base; bases outside gene matches: 6. CDR1 is DFQATT and CDR2 is SNEGSKA in the germline V gene (reference sequence). Time point: late sampling 161 to 241 days after vaccination in three convalescent patients. Sample: CD4+ T cells from blood, taken about 7 months after SARS-CoV-2 vaccination. This sequence joins TRBV20-1 and TRBJ2-7; 10 bases are shared with TRBD2. The receptor comes from a human donor who had recovered from COVID-19. This CDR3 is CSARDGAGGRSYEQYF. The CDR3, as DNA: TGCAGTGCTAGAGATGGAGCGGGAGGGCGGTCCTACGAGCAGTACTTC.